Reported below is one TCR beta chain. These data are taken from a study of CD8 T cells in Susac syndrome. Random-hexamer reverse transcription was applied to about 0.5 to 1 ug RNA. TCRdb ran MiXCR on the immunoSEQ multiplex PCR reads and lists one entry per CDR3 protein. This table has around 77,000 distinct CDR3 sequences, nearly 96% appearing once. Germline CDR1 is SGDLS and CDR2 is YYNGEE. V shed 6 bases and J shed 0 bases, with 13 bases lying between them. This CDR3 is built from 14 residues. This sequence was found in a human donor with multiple sclerosis. The chain is built from TRBV9 and TRBJ2-7; D perhaps matches TRBD1 (6 bases). The sequencing input was CD4+ T cells from PBMCs. The CDR3 region is CASNQGPSSYEQYF. As DNA, the CDR3 is TGTGCCAGCAATCAGGGGCCTAGCTCCTACGAGCAGTACTTC.